This TCR beta chain was recorded in a study of T cells in Graves' hyperthyroidism and ophthalmopathy. Findings and limits, study-wide: In the analysis, a 13 V-J model separated ophthalmopathy from stable hyperthyroidism.

For this clonotype: What it binds is not known. One end of the junction fails to match germline, which may point to a read error.

The CDR3 loop spans 14 amino acids. Germline-derived CDR1 and CDR2 are MGHDK and SYGVNS. The CDR3 regions of TCR beta were amplified from RNA transcripts. Researchers ran a first-round RT-PCR on the TCR CDR3 using the HTBI primer set. Each CDR3 protein is one row after TCRdb ran MiXCR on the multiplex PCR reads. The profile covers some 600,000 distinct CDR3 sequences, with around 45% appearing a single time and 8.2% taken by the ten largest. Specimen: peripheral blood or thyroid tissue (not recorded which). The chain combines TRBV25-1 with TRBJ2-7; 7 bases are a match to TRBD2. This TCR was recovered from a woman aged 18-35 years with Graves' hyperthyroidism. As DNA, the CDR3 is TGCGCCAGCAGCTCACTAGCGTCCTCCTACGAGCAGTACTTC. Translating it yields CASSSLASSYEQYF.